These T cell receptor beta chains were read from a single sample in a study of T cells in Graves' hyperthyroidism and ophthalmopathy. TCRdb called the multiplex PCR reads again in MiXCR, with one record for every CDR3 protein. Here the sample spans under 400,000 distinct CDR3 sequences, less than 15% being singletons. The source material was blood. The receptors were sampled from a woman aged 18-29 years with Graves' hyperthyroidism. CDR3s include the opening cysteine and the closing phenylalanine or tryptophan.

TRBV20-1	TRBJ2-3	15	CSVPRLADLTDTQYF
TRBV10-1	TRBJ2-1	15	CASSVETGLYNEQFF
TRBV20-1	TRBJ1-2	14	CSARDRDRGRGYTF
TRBV6-2/TRBV6-3	TRBJ2-5	17	CASSGLAVTMYQETQYF
TRBV12-3/TRBV12-4	TRBJ1-2	14	CASSLAQGNYGYTF
TRBV28	TRBJ2-7	15	CASSLSTSGSRDVYF
TRBV7-3	TRBJ2-1	18	CASSPNPPGQGFYNEQFF
TRBV7-2	TRBJ2-3	16	CASSALAAPSTDTQYF
TRBV6-2/TRBV6-3	TRBJ1-5	14	CASSLPGLGQPQHF
TRBV14	TRBJ1-1	15	CASSLISGVNTEAFF
TRBV7-9	TRBJ1-4	15	CASSTQGADNEKLFF
TRBV30	TRBJ1-5	15	CAWKQGEASNQPQHF
TRBV20-1	TRBJ1-4	12	CSAWDPGEKLFF
TRBV28	TRBJ2-1	12	CAIALARHEQFF
TRBV7-9	TRBJ1-1	15	CASSTGAGQNTEAFF
TRBV27	TRBJ2-3	16	CAGMFLGGLGADTQYF
TRBV20-1	TRBJ1-4	13	CSALDDGGEKLFF
TRBV28	TRBJ2-3	16	CASVTDSGRFADTQYF
TRBV5-1	TRBJ2-1	15	CASSWNTVGDNEQFF
TRBV7-8	TRBJ2-1	14	CASSLSAGGNEQFF
TRBV6-1	TRBJ2-7	13	CASSTTGAGEQYF
TRBV2	TRBJ2-5	14	CASSEGGYGETQYF
TRBV20-1	TRBJ1-6	17	CSARGKGGQGNNSPLHF
TRBV28	TRBJ1-1	18	CASSFPQDRGPIETEAFF
TRBV14	TRBJ2-5	18	CASSHPRLRGGYQETQYF
TRBV7-6	TRBJ2-7	16	CASSLGAARNTQGQYF
TRBV12-3/TRBV12-4	TRBJ1-1	14	CASSFGGAGTEAFF
TRBV20-1	TRBJ1-1	13	CSTPPELATEAFF
TRBV3-1	TRBJ2-4	11	CASSLSGIQYF
TRBV7-2	TRBJ2-6	15	CASSLVATGANVLTF
TRBV24-1	TRBJ1-2	13	CATSDRGNYGYTF
TRBV2	TRBJ2-2	12	CASSAGGGELFF
TRBV6-1	TRBJ2-5	15	CASSGLGQRQETQYF
TRBV6-1	TRBJ1-4	12	CASSYGNEKLFF
TRBV5-5	TRBJ1-5	15	CASSFIGTGGEPQHF
TRBV3-1	TRBJ2-3	15	CASSQEGELTDTQYF
TRBV11-1	TRBJ2-4	15	CASRYGGTSLDIQYF
TRBV19	TRBJ2-3	16	CASSLGTFPDMDTQYF
TRBV6-1	TRBJ2-5	14	CASRSGGSWETQYF
TRBV20-1	TRBJ2-5	14	CSATSGGSQETQYF
TRBV15	TRBJ2-7	17	CATSRAPLGEGLHEQYF
TRBV6-1	TRBJ2-7	15	CASTLEGTGNDEQYF
TRBV30	TRBJ2-7	12	CAWSSIGYEQYF
TRBV18	TRBJ2-7	18	CASSPPGLAGGGSYEQYF
TRBV27	TRBJ2-2	14	CASSPGWGAGELFF
TRBV6-5	TRBJ1-5	17	CASSYSGGDISNQPQHF
TRBV6-1	TRBJ2-1	14	CASSRGASYNEQFF
TRBV6-1	TRBJ2-7	15	CASTIVPGLSCEQYF